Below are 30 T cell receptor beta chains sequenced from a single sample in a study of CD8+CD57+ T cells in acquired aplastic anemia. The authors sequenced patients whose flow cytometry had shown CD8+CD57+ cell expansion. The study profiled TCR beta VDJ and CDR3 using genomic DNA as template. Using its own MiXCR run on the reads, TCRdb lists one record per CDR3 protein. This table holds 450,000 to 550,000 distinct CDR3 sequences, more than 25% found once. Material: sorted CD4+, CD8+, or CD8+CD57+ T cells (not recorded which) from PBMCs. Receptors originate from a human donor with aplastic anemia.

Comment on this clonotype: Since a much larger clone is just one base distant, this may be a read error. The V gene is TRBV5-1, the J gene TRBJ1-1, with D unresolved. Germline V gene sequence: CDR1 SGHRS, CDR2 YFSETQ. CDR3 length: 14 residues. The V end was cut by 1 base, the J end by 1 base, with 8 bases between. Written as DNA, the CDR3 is TGCGCCAGCAGCTTGTGGCGCCAGAACACTGAAGCTTTCTTT. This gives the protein CASSLWRQNTEAFF.

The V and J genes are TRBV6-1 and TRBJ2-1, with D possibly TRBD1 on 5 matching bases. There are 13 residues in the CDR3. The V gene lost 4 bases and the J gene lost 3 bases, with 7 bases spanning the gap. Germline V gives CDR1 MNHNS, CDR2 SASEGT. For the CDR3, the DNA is TGTGCCAGCAGTGCCGACAGCTACAATGAGCAGTTCTTC. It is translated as CASSADSYNEQFF.

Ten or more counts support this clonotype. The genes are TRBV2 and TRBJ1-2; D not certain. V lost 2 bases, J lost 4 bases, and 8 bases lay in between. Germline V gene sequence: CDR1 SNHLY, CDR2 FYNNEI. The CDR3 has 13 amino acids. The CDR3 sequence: CASSETLSYGYTF. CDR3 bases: TGTGCCAGCAGTGAAACGTTGAGCTATGGCTACACCTTC.

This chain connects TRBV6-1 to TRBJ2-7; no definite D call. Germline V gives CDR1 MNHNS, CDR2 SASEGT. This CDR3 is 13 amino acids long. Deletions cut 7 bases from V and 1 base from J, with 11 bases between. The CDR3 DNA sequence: TGTGCCAGCACTCGCCGGCCGTCCTACGAGCAGTACTTC. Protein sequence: CASTRRPSYEQYF.

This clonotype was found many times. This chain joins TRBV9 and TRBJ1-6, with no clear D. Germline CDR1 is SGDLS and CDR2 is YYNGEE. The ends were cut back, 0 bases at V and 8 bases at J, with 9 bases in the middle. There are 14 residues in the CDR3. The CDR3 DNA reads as TGTGCCAGCAGCGTAGATATCGGGGATTCACCCCTCCACTTT. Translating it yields CASSVDIGDSPLHF.

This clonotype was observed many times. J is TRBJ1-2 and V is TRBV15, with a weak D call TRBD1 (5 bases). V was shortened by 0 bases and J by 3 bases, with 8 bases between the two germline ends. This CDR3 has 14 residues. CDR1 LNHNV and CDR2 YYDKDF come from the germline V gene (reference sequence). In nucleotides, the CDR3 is TGTGCCACCAGCAGAGAACAGGCCCACTATGGCTACACCTTC. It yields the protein CATSREQAHYGYTF.

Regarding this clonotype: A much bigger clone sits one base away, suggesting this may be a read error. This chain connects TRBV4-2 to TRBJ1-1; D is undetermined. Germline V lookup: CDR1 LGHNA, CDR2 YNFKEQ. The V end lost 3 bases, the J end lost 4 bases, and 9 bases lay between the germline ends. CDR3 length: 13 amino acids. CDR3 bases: TGTGCCAGCAGCCAGGGCAGGAGCACTGAAGCTTTCTTT. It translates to CASSQGRSTEAFF.

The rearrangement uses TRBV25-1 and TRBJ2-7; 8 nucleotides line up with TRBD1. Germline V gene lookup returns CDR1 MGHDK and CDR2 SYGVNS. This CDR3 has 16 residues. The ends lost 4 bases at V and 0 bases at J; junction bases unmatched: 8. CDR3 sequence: CASSGGQGLLSYEQYF. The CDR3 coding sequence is TGTGCCAGCAGTGGAGGACAGGGCCTCCTCTCCTACGAGCAGTACTTC.

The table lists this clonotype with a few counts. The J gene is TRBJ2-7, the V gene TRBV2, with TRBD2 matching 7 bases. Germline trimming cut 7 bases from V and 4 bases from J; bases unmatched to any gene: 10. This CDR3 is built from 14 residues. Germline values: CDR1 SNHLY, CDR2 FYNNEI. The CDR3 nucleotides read TGTGCCAGCACCCCGGGACTACGAGCTTACGAGCAGTACTTC. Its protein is CASTPGLRAYEQYF.

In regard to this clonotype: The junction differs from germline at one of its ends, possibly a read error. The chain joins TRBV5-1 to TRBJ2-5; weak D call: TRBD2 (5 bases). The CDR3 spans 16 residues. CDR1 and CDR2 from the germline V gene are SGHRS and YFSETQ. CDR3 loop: CAGSPRNGGYQETQYF. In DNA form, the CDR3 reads TGCGCCGGCAGCCCACGTAATGGCGGGTACCAAGAGACCCAGTACTTC. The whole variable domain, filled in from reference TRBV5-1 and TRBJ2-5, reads KAGVTQTPRYLIKTRGQQVTLSCSPISGHRSVSWYQQTPGQGLQFLFEYFSETQRNKGNFPGRFSGRQFSNSRSEMNVSTLELGDSALYLCAGSPRNGGYQETQYFGPGTRLLVL.

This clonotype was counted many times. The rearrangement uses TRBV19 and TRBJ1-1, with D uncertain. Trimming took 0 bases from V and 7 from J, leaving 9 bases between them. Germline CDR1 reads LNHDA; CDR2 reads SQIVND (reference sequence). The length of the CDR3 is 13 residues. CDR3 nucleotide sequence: TGTGCCAGTAGTATAGATGTGCCGCTTGAAGCTTTCTTT. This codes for CASSIDVPLEAFF.

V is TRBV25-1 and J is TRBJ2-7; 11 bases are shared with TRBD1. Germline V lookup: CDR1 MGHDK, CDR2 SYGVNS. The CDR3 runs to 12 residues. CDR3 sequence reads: CEHGTGGYEQYF. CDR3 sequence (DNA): TGTGAGCACGGGACAGGGGGCTACGAGCAGTACTTC.

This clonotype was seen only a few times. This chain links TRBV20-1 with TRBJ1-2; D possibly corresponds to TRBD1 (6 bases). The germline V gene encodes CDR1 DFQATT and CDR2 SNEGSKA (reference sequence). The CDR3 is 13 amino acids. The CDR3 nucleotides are TGCAGCACCACTGACAGGACTAACTATGGCTACACCTTC. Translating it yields CSTTDRTNYGYTF.

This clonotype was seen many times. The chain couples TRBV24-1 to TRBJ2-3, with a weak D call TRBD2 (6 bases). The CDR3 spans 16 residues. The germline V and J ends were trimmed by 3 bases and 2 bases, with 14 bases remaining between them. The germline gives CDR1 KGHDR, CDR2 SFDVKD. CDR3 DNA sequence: TGTGCCACCAGTGATCAACACCGGGACTCCACAGATACGCAGTATTTT. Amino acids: CATSDQHRDSTDTQYF.

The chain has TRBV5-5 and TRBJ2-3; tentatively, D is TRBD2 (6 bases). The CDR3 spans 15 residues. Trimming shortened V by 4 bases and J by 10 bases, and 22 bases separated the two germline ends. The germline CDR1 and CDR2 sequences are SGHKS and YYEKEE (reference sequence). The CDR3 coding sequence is TGTGCCAGCAGCAGGCGGGACGGCTTAAAACGGGCGCAGTATTTT. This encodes CASSRRDGLKRAQYF.

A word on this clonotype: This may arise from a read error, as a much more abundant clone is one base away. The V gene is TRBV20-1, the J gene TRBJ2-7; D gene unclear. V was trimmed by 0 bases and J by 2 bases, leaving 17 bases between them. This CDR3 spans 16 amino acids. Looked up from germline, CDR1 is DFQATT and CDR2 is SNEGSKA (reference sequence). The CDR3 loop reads CSARDIPGGRAYEQYF. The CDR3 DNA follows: TGCAGTGCTAGAGATATACCGGGCGGTCGGGCCTACGAGCAGTACTTC.

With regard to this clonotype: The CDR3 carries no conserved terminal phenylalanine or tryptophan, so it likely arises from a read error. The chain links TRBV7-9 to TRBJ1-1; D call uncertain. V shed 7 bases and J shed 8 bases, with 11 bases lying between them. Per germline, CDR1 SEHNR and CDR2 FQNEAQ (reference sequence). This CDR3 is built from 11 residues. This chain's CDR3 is CASTREKEAFS. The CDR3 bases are TGTGCCAGCACGAGGGAGAAAGAAGCTTTCTCT.

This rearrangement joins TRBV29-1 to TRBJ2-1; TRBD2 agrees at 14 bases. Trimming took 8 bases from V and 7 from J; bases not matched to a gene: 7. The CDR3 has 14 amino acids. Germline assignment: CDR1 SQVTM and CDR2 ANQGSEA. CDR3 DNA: TGCAGCACCTGGACTAGCGGGAGGCTTAATGAGCAGTTCTTC. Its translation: CSTWTSGRLNEQFF.

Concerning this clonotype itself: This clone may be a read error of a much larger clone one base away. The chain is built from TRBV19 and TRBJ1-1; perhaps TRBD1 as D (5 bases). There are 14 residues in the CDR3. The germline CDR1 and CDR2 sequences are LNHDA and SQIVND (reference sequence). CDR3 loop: CASSNAKGNTEALF. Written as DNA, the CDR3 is TGTGCCAGTAGTAACGCCAAGGGGAACACTGAAGCTCTCTTT.

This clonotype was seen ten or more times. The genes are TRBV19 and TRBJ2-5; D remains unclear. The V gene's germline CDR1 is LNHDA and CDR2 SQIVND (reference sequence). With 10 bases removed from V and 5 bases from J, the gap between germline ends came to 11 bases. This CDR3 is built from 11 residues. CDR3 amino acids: CAISSGETQYF. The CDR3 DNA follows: TGTGCCATATCCTCCGGGGAGACCCAGTACTTC.

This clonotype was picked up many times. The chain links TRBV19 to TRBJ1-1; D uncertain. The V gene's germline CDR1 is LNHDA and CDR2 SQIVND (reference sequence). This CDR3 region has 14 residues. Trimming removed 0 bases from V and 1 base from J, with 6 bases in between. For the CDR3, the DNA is TGTGCCAGTAGTATAGATCAGTGGAACACTGAAGCTTTCTTT. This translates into CASSIDQWNTEAFF.

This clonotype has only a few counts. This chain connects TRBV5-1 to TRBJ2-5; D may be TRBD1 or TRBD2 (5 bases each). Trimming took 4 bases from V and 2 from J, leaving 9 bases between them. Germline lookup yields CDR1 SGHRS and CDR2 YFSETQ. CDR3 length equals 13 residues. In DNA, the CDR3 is TGCGCCAGCAGCCCGGGACGGCAAGAGACCCAGTACTTC. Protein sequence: CASSPGRQETQYF.

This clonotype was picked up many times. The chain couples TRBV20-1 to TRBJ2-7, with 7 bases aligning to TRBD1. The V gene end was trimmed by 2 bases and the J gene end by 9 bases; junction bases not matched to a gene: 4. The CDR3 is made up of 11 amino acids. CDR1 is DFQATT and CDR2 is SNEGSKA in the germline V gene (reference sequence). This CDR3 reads CSARTGERQYF. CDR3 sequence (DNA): TGCAGTGCTAGAACAGGGGAGAGGCAGTACTTC.

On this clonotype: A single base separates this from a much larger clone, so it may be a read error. The CDR3 region has the DNA TGTGCCGGCAATGACAGGGATCAGCCCCAGCATTTT. It translates to CAGNDRDQPQHF. The chain carries TRBV2 and TRBJ1-5; the match to TRBD1 covers 7 bases. J was trimmed by 5 bases and V by 11 bases; bases with no gene match: 6. This CDR3 is 12 amino acids long. The germline V gene has CDR1 SNHLY and CDR2 FYNNEI.

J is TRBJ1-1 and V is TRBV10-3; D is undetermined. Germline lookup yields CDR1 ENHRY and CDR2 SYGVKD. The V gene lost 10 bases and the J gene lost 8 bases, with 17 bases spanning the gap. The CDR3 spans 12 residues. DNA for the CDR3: TGTGCCACCTCTGACGGATTCGGAGAAGCTTTCTTT. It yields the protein CATSDGFGEAFF.

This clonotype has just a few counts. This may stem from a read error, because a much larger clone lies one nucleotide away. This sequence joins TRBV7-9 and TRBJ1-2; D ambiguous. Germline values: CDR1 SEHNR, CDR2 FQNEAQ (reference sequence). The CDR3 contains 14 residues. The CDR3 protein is CAGSSEGPRYGYTF. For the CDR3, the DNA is TGTGCCGGCAGCTCCGAGGGCCCTCGGTATGGCTACACCTTC.

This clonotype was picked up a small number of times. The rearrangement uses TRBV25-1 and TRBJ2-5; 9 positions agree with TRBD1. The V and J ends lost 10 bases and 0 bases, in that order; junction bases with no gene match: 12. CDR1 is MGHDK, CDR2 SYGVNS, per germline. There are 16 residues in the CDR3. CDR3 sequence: CATSHLGQGYQETQYF. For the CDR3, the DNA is TGTGCCACCTCCCACCTGGGACAGGGCTACCAAGAGACCCAGTACTTC.

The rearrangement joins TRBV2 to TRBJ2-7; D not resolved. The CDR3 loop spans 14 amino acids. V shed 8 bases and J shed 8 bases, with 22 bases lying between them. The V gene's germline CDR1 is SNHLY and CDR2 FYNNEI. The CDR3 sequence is CASERDSNQPQQYF. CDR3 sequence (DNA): TGTGCCAGCGAAAGGGATAGCAATCAGCCCCAGCAGTACTTC.

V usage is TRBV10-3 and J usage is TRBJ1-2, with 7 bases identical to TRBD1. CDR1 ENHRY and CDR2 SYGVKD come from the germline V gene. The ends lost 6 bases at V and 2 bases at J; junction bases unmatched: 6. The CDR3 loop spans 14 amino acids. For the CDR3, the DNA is TGTGCCATCAGGGAACAGGGACAGAACTATGGCTACACCTTC. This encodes CAIREQGQNYGYTF.

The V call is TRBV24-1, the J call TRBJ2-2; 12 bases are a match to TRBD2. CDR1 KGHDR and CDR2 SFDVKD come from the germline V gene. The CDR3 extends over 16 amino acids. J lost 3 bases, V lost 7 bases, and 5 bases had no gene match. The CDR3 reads CATRDGLAGYTGELFF. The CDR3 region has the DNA TGTGCCACCAGAGATGGACTAGCGGGGTACACCGGGGAGCTGTTTTTT.